This is a list of T cell receptor beta chains from one sample in a study of T cell repertoires in cytomegalovirus infection. Each CDR3 protein is one row after TCRdb ran MiXCR on the reads. The table includes just over 300,000 distinct CDR3 sequences, 17% detected once. Sequencing was performed on PBMCs. The receptors were gathered from a human donor in good health (CMV status not recorded). Some clones in this sample may be carry-over from other donors' samples. Each CDR3 is given with its conserved first and last residue. The order of the fields is J gene, D gene, V gene, clone size, CDR3 DNA, CDR3 protein. The D gene is left open where the match is weak. Only part of the rows carry a size: once, few, many, or a class if the clone is expanded.

j_call: TRBJ2-2; d_call: .; v_call: TRBV6-6; clone_size: many; cdr3_nt: TGTGCCAGCAGTTACTCGAATGGCCCAGTACAAATCACCGGGGAGCTGTTTTTT; cdr3_aa: CASSYSNGPVQITGELFF
j_call: TRBJ2-7; d_call: TRBD2; v_call: TRBV6-5; clone_size: .; cdr3_nt: TGTGCCAGCAGTTTGCCGGGACTAGCCCAACAGTACTTC; cdr3_aa: CASSLPGLAQQYF
j_call: TRBJ2-5; d_call: TRBD1; v_call: TRBV7-4; clone_size: few; cdr3_nt: TGTGCCAGCAGCTTAGTAGGGACAGCAGAGACCCAGTACTTC; cdr3_aa: CASSLVGTAETQYF
j_call: TRBJ1-1; d_call: .; v_call: TRBV27; clone_size: .; cdr3_nt: TGTGCCAGCAGTTCTTGGGACGGGAACACTGAAGCTTTCTTT; cdr3_aa: CASSSWDGNTEAFF
j_call: TRBJ2-6; d_call: .; v_call: TRBV7-2; clone_size: many; cdr3_nt: TGTGCCGGGGGAAGAATGGGCTCCTCTGGGGCCAACGTCCTGACTTTC; cdr3_aa: CAGGRMGSSGANVLTF
j_call: TRBJ2-1; d_call: TRBD1; v_call: TRBV4-1; clone_size: many; cdr3_nt: TGCGCCAGCAGCCACCCGGGACAGAGCTACAATGAGCAGTTCTTC; cdr3_aa: CASSHPGQSYNEQFF
j_call: TRBJ2-2; d_call: .; v_call: TRBV28; clone_size: .; cdr3_nt: TGTGCCAGCAGTTTACGCGGTGGCAGGACTACGAACACCGGGGAGCTGTTTTTT; cdr3_aa: CASSLRGGRTTNTGELFF
j_call: TRBJ1-1; d_call: .; v_call: TRBV12-3/TRBV12-4; clone_size: .; cdr3_nt: TGTGCCAGCAGTTTAAATTCAGGGGCTGAAGCTTTCTTT; cdr3_aa: CASSLNSGAEAFF
j_call: TRBJ1-1; d_call: TRBD1; v_call: TRBV7-9; clone_size: .; cdr3_nt: TGTGCCAGCAGCTTAGAAAGTAAGGAGGGGGCGAGGATGAACACTGAAGCTTTCTTT; cdr3_aa: CASSLESKEGARMNTEAFF
j_call: TRBJ1-4; d_call: .; v_call: TRBV2; clone_size: .; cdr3_nt: TGTGCCAGCAGGGGGACATCAGAGGAAAAACTGTTTTTT; cdr3_aa: CASRGTSEEKLFF
j_call: TRBJ2-7; d_call: TRBD1; v_call: TRBV5-1; clone_size: .; cdr3_nt: TGCGCCAGCAGCTTGAGGTTTAGAGGGACAGGCTCCTACGAGCAGTACTTC; cdr3_aa: CASSLRFRGTGSYEQYF
j_call: TRBJ1-2; d_call: TRBD1; v_call: TRBV7-9; clone_size: many; cdr3_nt: TGTGCCAGCAGCAACAGGGGACCCGCTAACTATGGCTACACCTTC; cdr3_aa: CASSNRGPANYGYTF
j_call: TRBJ2-2; d_call: TRBD2; v_call: TRBV7-6; clone_size: few; cdr3_nt: TGTGCCAGCAGCTTGAGCGGGATAGACACCGGGGAGCTGTTTTTT; cdr3_aa: CASSLSGIDTGELFF
j_call: TRBJ1-1; d_call: .; v_call: TRBV6-2/TRBV6-3; clone_size: many; cdr3_nt: TGTGCCAGCAGCTGGACCTTGAACACTGAAGCTTTCTTT; cdr3_aa: CASSWTLNTEAFF
j_call: TRBJ1-4; d_call: .; v_call: TRBV20-1; clone_size: .; cdr3_nt: TGCAGTGCTCCTAATACAGCTAATGAAAAACTGTTTTTT; cdr3_aa: CSAPNTANEKLFF
j_call: TRBJ2-7; d_call: .; v_call: TRBV7-2; clone_size: many; cdr3_nt: TGTGCCAGCAGCTTAGTTCAATACGAGCAGTACTTC; cdr3_aa: CASSLVQYEQYF
j_call: TRBJ2-2; d_call: .; v_call: TRBV2; clone_size: .; cdr3_nt: TGTGCCAGCAGTGAAGAGCAGGGGGGCACCGGGGAGCTGTTTTTT; cdr3_aa: CASSEEQGGTGELFF
j_call: TRBJ2-5; d_call: TRBD1; v_call: TRBV14; clone_size: few; cdr3_nt: TGTGCCAGCAGCCGACGGACAGGGAGCGGAGAGACCCAGTACTTC; cdr3_aa: CASSRRTGSGETQYF
j_call: TRBJ1-1; d_call: TRBD1; v_call: TRBV27; clone_size: .; cdr3_nt: TGTGCCAGCAGAGCAGGGGGCAGTAACACTGAAGCTTTCTTT; cdr3_aa: CASRAGGSNTEAFF
j_call: TRBJ2-2; d_call: TRBD2; v_call: TRBV28; clone_size: .; cdr3_nt: TGTGCCAGCAGTTTATGGGGGGGGACCAACACCGGGGAGCTGTTTTTT; cdr3_aa: CASSLWGGTNTGELFF
j_call: TRBJ1-1; d_call: .; v_call: TRBV7-9; clone_size: .; cdr3_nt: TGTGCCAGCAGCTGGGGCCTTAACACTGAAGCTTTCTTT; cdr3_aa: CASSWGLNTEAFF
j_call: TRBJ2-5; d_call: TRBD2; v_call: TRBV25-1; clone_size: .; cdr3_nt: TGTGCCAGCCGAATGGGACTAGCCATAAAAGAGACCCAGTACTTC; cdr3_aa: CASRMGLAIKETQYF
j_call: TRBJ1-1; d_call: .; v_call: TRBV12-3/TRBV12-4; clone_size: .; cdr3_nt: TGTGCCAGCAGTTTAGGGGAAAGCACTGAAGCTTTCTTT; cdr3_aa: CASSLGESTEAFF
j_call: TRBJ2-2; d_call: .; v_call: TRBV4-1; clone_size: many; cdr3_nt: TGCGCCAGCAGCCATATCGGGACCCTAACCGGGGAGCTGTTTTTT; cdr3_aa: CASSHIGTLTGELFF
j_call: TRBJ2-7; d_call: .; v_call: TRBV7-2; clone_size: many; cdr3_nt: TGTGCCAGCAGCCGGGGACCTCAGTACGAGCAGTACTTC; cdr3_aa: CASSRGPQYEQYF
j_call: TRBJ2-5; d_call: TRBD1; v_call: TRBV28; clone_size: many; cdr3_nt: TGTGCCGTCCAGTCAGGGGGCCGAGAGACCCAGTACTTC; cdr3_aa: CAVQSGGRETQYF
j_call: TRBJ1-5; d_call: .; v_call: TRBV7-6; clone_size: few; cdr3_nt: TGTGCCAGCAGCTTAGAGTCCGATCAGCCCCAGCATTTT; cdr3_aa: CASSLESDQPQHF
j_call: TRBJ2-7; d_call: TRBD1; v_call: TRBV12-3/TRBV12-4; clone_size: few; cdr3_nt: TGTGCCAGCAGGGGAGCCGGGACAGGCGTCTACGAGCAGTACTTC; cdr3_aa: CASRGAGTGVYEQYF